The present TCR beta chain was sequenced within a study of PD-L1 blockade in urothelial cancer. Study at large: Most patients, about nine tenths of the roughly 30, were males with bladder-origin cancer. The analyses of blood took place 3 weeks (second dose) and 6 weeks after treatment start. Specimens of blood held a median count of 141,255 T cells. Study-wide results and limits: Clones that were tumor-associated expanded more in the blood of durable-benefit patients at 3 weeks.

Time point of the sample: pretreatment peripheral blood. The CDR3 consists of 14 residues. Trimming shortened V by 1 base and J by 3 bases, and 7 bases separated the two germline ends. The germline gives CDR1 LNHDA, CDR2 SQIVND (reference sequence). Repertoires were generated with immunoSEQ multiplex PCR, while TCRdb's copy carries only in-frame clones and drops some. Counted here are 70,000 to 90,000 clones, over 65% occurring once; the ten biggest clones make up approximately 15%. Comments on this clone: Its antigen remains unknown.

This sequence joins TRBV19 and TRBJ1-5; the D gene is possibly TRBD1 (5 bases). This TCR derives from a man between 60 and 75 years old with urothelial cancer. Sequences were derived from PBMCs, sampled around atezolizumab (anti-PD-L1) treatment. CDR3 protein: CASSIGQNNQPQHF. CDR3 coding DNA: TGTGCCAGTAGTATAGGACAGAACAATCAGCCCCAGCATTTT.